This is a list of T cell receptor beta chains from one sample in a study of graft-versus-host responses after intestinal transplantation. Some clones are missing from TCRdb's copy, which holds only in-frame ones; the method was immunoSEQ multiplex PCR. The table records under 30,000 clones, about 95% of them present only once. The sample here was PBMCs, taken just over 29 days after intestinal transplant. These receptors were obtained from a human patient who received an intestinal transplant, so some T cells may come from the graft donor. CDR3s include the opening cysteine and the closing phenylalanine or tryptophan. The order of the fields is J gene, D gene, V gene, clone size, CDR3 DNA, CDR3 protein. D genes are given only for firm matches. Some rows mark clone size as missing; the rest say once, few, many or name a class of expanded clone.

J: TRBJ1-5
D: TRBD1
V: TRBV2
size: -
DNA: TGTGCCAGCAGCGACAGGGGGACCTATCAGCCCCAGCATTTT
CDR3: CASSDRGTYQPQHF

J: TRBJ1-5
D: TRBD1
V: TRBV28
size: -
DNA: TGTGCCAGCAGCCCCAGCAAGGCAGGGGGGCAGCCCCAGCATTTT
CDR3: CASSPSKAGGQPQHF

J: TRBJ2-2
D: TRBD2
V: TRBV7-2
size: -
DNA: TGTGCCAGCAGCGTGAGCGGGGGGGCCGACACCGGGGAGCTGTTTTTT
CDR3: CASSVSGGADTGELFF

J: TRBJ1-1
D: -
V: TRBV30
size: -
DNA: TGTGCCTGGATGCGGACCTTGAACACTGAAGCTTTCTTT
CDR3: CAWMRTLNTEAFF

J: TRBJ1-1
D: -
V: TRBV5-4
size: -
DNA: TGTGCCAGCAGCCGAACAACTGGGGGAACTGAAGCTTTCTTT
CDR3: CASSRTTGGTEAFF

J: TRBJ2-7
D: -
V: TRBV21-1
size: few
DNA: TGTGCCAGCAGCAAAGACCGAAGGTCTTACGAGCAGTACTTC
CDR3: CASSKDRRSYEQYF

J: TRBJ2-3
D: TRBD2
V: TRBV2
size: -
DNA: TGTGCCAGCAGTGAGCGGGAGAGGGCAGATACGCAGTATTTT
CDR3: CASSERERADTQYF

J: TRBJ1-4
D: -
V: TRBV6-5
size: -
DNA: TGTGCCAGCAGTTACTCCCGGCCTTTTAATGAAAAACTGTTTTTT
CDR3: CASSYSRPFNEKLFF

J: TRBJ2-1
D: TRBD1
V: TRBV4-3
size: -
DNA: TGCGCCAGCAGCTCAGGGGGCGCGGGCAATGAGCAGTTCTTC
CDR3: CASSSGGAGNEQFF

J: TRBJ2-7
D: TRBD2
V: TRBV18
size: -
DNA: TGTGCCAGCTCACCACCGCCAGCGGGGGGGAACGAGCAGTACTTC
CDR3: CASSPPPAGGNEQYF

J: TRBJ2-1
D: -
V: TRBV4-1
size: -
DNA: TGCGCCAGCAGCCACCACAGCGGACTATACAATGAGCAGTTCTTC
CDR3: CASSHHSGLYNEQFF

J: TRBJ2-5
D: -
V: TRBV2
size: -
DNA: TGTGCCAGCAGTGCCCCAGGGGGGGGAGAAGAGACCCAGTACTTC
CDR3: CASSAPGGGEETQYF

J: TRBJ1-2
D: -
V: TRBV25-1
size: -
DNA: TGTGCCAGCAGCCAAACAGGGAACTATGGCTACACCTTC
CDR3: CASSQTGNYGYTF

J: TRBJ2-7
D: -
V: TRBV4-3
size: -
DNA: TGCGCCAGCAGCCAAGAAGTGGAGTGGAGCTCCTACGAGCAGTACTTC
CDR3: CASSQEVEWSSYEQYF

J: TRBJ1-5
D: -
V: TRBV27
size: -
DNA: TGTGCCAGCAGTTTGGCGGGGGAAGGTGCGCCCCAGCATTTT
CDR3: CASSLAGEGAPQHF

J: TRBJ1-2
D: TRBD1
V: TRBV4-1
size: -
DNA: TGCGCCAGCAGCCTATTCGAGGGGGCGACTGGTGGCTACACCTTC
CDR3: CASSLFEGATGGYTF

J: TRBJ1-1
D: TRBD1
V: TRBV6-5
size: -
DNA: TGTGCCAGCATAGTGATGACAGGGGGAACTGAAGCTTTCTTT
CDR3: CASIVMTGGTEAFF

J: TRBJ1-4
D: -
V: TRBV6-1
size: -
DNA: TGTGCCAGCAGTGAAGCGAATAAGGTGGGGAGGCCTAATGAAAAACTGTTTTTT
CDR3: CASSEANKVGRPNEKLFF

J: TRBJ1-3
D: -
V: TRBV6-1
size: -
DNA: TGTGCCAGCAGTGAAGCAGGCAGGGTTGGAAACACCATATATTTT
CDR3: CASSEAGRVGNTIYF

J: TRBJ2-3
D: -
V: TRBV27
size: -
DNA: TGTGCCAGCAGTTCGCAATTCACAGATACGCAGTATTTT
CDR3: CASSSQFTDTQYF

J: TRBJ1-1
D: -
V: TRBV6-6
size: -
DNA: TGTGCCAGCAGTTACTCTGGGGGCGGGACTGAAGCTTTCTTT
CDR3: CASSYSGGGTEAFF

J: TRBJ2-3
D: -
V: TRBV9
size: -
DNA: TGTGCCAGCAGCGATCAACTAGGGAAAGATACGCAGTATTTT
CDR3: CASSDQLGKDTQYF

J: TRBJ1-2
D: -
V: TRBV2
size: -
DNA: TGTGCCAGCAGTCGAGGCGATGGAGGCTACACCTTC
CDR3: CASSRGDGGYTF

J: TRBJ2-7
D: -
V: TRBV29-1
size: -
DNA: TGCAGCGTTGATGGGACTGTCGGGGGGCAGTACTTC
CDR3: CSVDGTVGGQYF

J: TRBJ2-7
D: TRBD2
V: TRBV10-3
size: -
DNA: TGTGCCATCAGTCCTCTAGCGGGTGGACCCTACGAGCAGTACTTC
CDR3: CAISPLAGGPYEQYF

J: TRBJ2-7
D: TRBD1
V: TRBV28
size: -
DNA: TGTGCCAGCAGTTTATTCCAGGGGGTACGCTCCTACGAGCAGTACTTC
CDR3: CASSLFQGVRSYEQYF

J: TRBJ2-7
D: -
V: TRBV25-1
size: -
DNA: TGTGCCAGCAGGGGGGGGCACCCCAAGGAGCAGTACTTC
CDR3: CASRGGHPKEQYF

J: TRBJ1-3
D: -
V: TRBV12-2
size: once
DNA: TGTGCAAGTCGCTTAAGAAGCTCTGGAAACACCATATATTTT
CDR3: CASRLRSSGNTIYF

J: TRBJ2-7
D: -
V: TRBV18
size: once
DNA: TGTGCCAGCTCACCACGGGCCCTAGAACCCTACGAGCAGTACTTC
CDR3: CASSPRALEPYEQYF

J: TRBJ2-3
D: -
V: TRBV7-2
size: -
DNA: TGTGCCAGCAGCTTAGCAGTGGGCACAGATACGCAGTATTTT
CDR3: CASSLAVGTDTQYF